The sequence of this T cell receptor (beta chain) was determined in a study of shared clonotypes between healthy human individuals. Study-level background: Each donor contributed plates that comprised three CD4 naive, three CD4 memory, two CD8 naive and one CD8 memory. Findings and caveats of the study: Some naive CD4 clonotypes, roughly 5%, turned up in common across several donors. In contrast to clonotypes shared by all four donors, non-shared clonotypes had lower generation probabilities.

Trimming pared 4 bases from V and 5 bases from J, leaving 19 bases between. The CDR3 runs to 15 residues. Germline V gene sequence: CDR1 SGHRS, CDR2 YFSETQ. Data came from immunoSEQ multiplex PCR; TCRdb stores just in-frame clones and leaves some out. This repertoire shows roughly 2.5 million clones, 85% to 95% found once; its top ten account for 0.11% to 0.15%. Notes on this clone: Its target is not known.

The V call is TRBV5-1, the J call TRBJ2-7, with D perhaps TRBD1 or TRBD2 (6 bases each). Sequencing was done on a sample of naive CD4+ T cells sorted from blood. As for subset: CD45RA+ positively selected. The sequence came from a man younger than 35 in good health. CDR3 DNA sequence: TGCGCCAGCAGCCTGGAGGGCAGGGGTAGGAACGAGCAGTACTTC. As protein: CASSLEGRGRNEQYF.